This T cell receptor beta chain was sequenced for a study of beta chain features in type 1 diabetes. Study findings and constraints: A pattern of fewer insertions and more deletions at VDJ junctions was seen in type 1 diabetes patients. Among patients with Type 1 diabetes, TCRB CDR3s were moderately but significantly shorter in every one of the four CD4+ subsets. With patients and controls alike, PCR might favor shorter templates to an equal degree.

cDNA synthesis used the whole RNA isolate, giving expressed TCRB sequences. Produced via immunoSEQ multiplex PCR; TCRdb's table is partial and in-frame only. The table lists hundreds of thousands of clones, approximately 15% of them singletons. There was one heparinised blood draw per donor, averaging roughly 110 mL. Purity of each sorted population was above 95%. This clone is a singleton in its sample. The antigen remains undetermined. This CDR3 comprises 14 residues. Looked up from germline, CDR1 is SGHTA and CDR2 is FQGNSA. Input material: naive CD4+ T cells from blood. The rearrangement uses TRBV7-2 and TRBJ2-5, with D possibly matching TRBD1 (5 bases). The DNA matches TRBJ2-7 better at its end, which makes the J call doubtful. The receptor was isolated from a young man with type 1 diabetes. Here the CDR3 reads CASSLQGTSYEQYF. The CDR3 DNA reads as TGTGCCAGCAGCTTGCAGGGAACCTCCTACGAGCAGTACTTC.